The clone carrying this T cell receptor beta chain was seen a few times. Study processing details: Quantification of nucleated cells was approximated via reference gene primer amplification. Some clones are missing from TCRdb's copy, which holds only in-frame ones; the method was immunoSEQ multiplex PCR. V, J and clone size are taken as reported in that table, and D and trimming were inferred from the DNA itself. The sample shows 250,000 to 300,000 clones, roughly 91% of them seen only once. The V end lost 5 bases, the J end lost 6 bases, and 14 bases lay between the germline ends. Per the germline V gene, CDR1 is ENHRY and CDR2 is SYGVKD. The CDR3 is made up of 13 amino acids. The sample belongs to a study of blood T cell repertoires in COVID-19. Study information: COVID-19 samples, acute and convalescent, were from the United States, Italy and Spain.

Participants' own reports of clinical history determined their cohort assignment. The V call is TRBV10-3, the J call TRBJ2-7; tentatively, D is TRBD1 (6 bases). This TCR was recovered from a woman aged 40 to 50 with acute COVID-19. Sequencing was done on a sample of PBMCs or T cells enriched from blood (not recorded which). The chain's CDR3 is CAISPRGVAEQYF. The CDR3, as DNA: TGTGCCATCAGTCCCAGGGGAGTAGCCGAGCAGTACTTC.